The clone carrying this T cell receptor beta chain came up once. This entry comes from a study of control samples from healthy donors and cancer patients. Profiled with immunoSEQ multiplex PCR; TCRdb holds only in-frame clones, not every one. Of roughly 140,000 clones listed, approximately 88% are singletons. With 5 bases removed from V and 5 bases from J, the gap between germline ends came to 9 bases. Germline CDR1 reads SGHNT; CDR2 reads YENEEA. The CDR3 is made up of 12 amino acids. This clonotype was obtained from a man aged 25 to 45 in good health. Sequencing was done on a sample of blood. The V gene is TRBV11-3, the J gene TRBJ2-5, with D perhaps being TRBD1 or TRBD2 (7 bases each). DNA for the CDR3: TGTGCCAGCAGCCAGGGGGGGGAGACCCAGTACTTC. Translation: CASSQGGETQYF. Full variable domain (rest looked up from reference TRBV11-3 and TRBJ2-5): EAGVVQSPRYKIIEKKQPVAFWCNPISGHNTLYWYLQNLGQGPELLIRYENEEAVDDSQLPKDRFSAERLKGVDSTLKIQPAELGDSAVYLCASSQGGETQYFGPGTRLLVL.